A selection of T cell receptor beta chains follows, all from one sample in a study of post-analysis software for immune sequencing data. TCRdb independently ran MiXCR on the PCR reads; one entry per CDR3 protein. The data hold 350,000 to 500,000 distinct CDR3 sequences, with approximately 39% observed a single time. Material for sequencing was blood. The receptors shown here come from a girl aged 2 to 9 with multiple sclerosis. CDR3s leave out the opening cysteine and the closing phenylalanine or tryptophan. Clone sizes are given selectively: once, few, many, or a class where the clone is expanded.

v_call	j_call	clone_size	cdr3_aa
TRBV2	TRBJ1-5	once	ASLEKASNQPQH
TRBV12-3/TRBV12-4	TRBJ2-7	.	ASSPGWGQYYEQY
TRBV5-1	TRBJ2-7	few	ASSLGFRSNEQY
TRBV6-5	TRBJ1-2	few	ASSYSGWVDGYT
TRBV19	TRBJ2-6	.	ASSIRRGRASGANVLT
TRBV12-3/TRBV12-4	TRBJ1-6	.	ASSLQAGGNSPLH
TRBV5-1	TRBJ2-4	few	ASSLAANAKNIQY
TRBV7-2	TRBJ2-7	few	ASSWGQAYEQY
TRBV20-1	.	.	SATKTETYEQY
TRBV7-3	TRBJ2-7	.	ASSLTGTVDEQY
TRBV28	TRBJ1-2	.	ASSDGTRRANGYT
TRBV20-1	TRBJ2-1	.	SARIDHSGSSYNEQF
TRBV6-5	TRBJ2-2	.	ASSYGTVNTGELF
TRBV6-5	TRBJ2-1	.	ASRGDTRRNEQF
TRBV29-1	TRBJ2-2	.	SVKLLGQGSTGEWF
TRBV5-1	TRBJ2-5	.	ASSLLRGPGGETQY
TRBV20-1	TRBJ1-5	.	SARTGTDSNQPQH
TRBV15	TRBJ1-5	.	ATSRRQGDQPQH
TRBV10-3	TRBJ2-3	few	AISEEGASTDTQY
TRBV7-2	TRBJ2-5	.	ASSGGTGGLREGYNEQY
TRBV20-1	TRBJ2-5	.	SAPTTGDETQY
TRBV7-2	TRBJ2-3	.	ASSSTTSGVDTQY
TRBV29-1	TRBJ1-1	.	SVEGYFEAF
TRBV27	TRBJ1-5	few	ASSLMSDQPQH
TRBV7-2	.	.	ASSLSKHISGWETQY
TRBV20-1	TRBJ2-3	few	SASGRVRTDTQY
TRBV20-1	TRBJ1-4	.	SARDLAEGRNEKLF
TRBV30	.	.	AWSKGQGVYEQY
TRBV7-9	.	.	VSSSRTGGDYEQY
TRBV29-1	TRBJ2-1	few	SAHGGFSYNEQF
TRBV9	TRBJ2-5	.	ASSAGLAGKWETQY
TRBV4-1	TRBJ2-6	.	ASSQRLLSGFGANVLT
TRBV5-1	.	.	ASSFQGTKETQY
TRBV4-3	TRBJ2-2	.	ASSLDRATGELF
TRBV28	TRBJ2-5	.	ATYSGALLQETQY
TRBV12-3/TRBV12-4	TRBJ1-2	few	ASTLSLSRAYGYT
TRBV29-1	TRBJ2-1	many	SVVGQHNEQF
TRBV5-6	TRBJ2-7	.	ASSLRGTGISYEQY
TRBV6-5	TRBJ1-2	few	ASSVDRGGGYT
TRBV7-2	TRBJ2-3	few	ASSLAFGREYTDTQY
TRBV29-1	TRBJ2-1	few	SVESQGSYNEQF
TRBV11-2	TRBJ2-7	.	ASSLFRENEQY